The 7 T cell receptor beta chains presented below share a single source sample, sequenced in a study of OX40 agonist ivuxolimab in advanced cancers. The method was immunoSEQ multiplex PCR; TCRdb's version includes in-frame clones alone and lacks a portion of them. This sample has 60,000 to 100,000 clones, with 85% to 90% found just once. This specimen consisted of CD4+ or CD8+ T cells sorted from blood, obtained in a trial of the OX40 agonist ivuxolimab. The source is an adult with an advanced solid tumor such as melanoma, head and neck, liver or kidney cancer.

V is TRBV30 and J is TRBJ1-6, with 10 bases aligning to TRBD1. This CDR3 is 14 amino acids long. The germline gives CDR1 GTSNPN, CDR2 SVGIG (reference sequence). Trimming at V came to 3 bases and at J to 10 bases, leaving 6 bases not matched to a gene. The CDR3 here is CAWSLDRGGSPLHF. As DNA, the CDR3 is TGTGCCTGGAGCTTGGACAGGGGGGGATCACCCCTCCACTTT.

The chain employs TRBV30 and TRBJ2-7; TRBD1 is a possible D gene (6 bases). The ends were cut back, 3 bases at V and 2 bases at J, with 14 bases in the middle. The CDR3 sequence is 14 residues long. Germline V lookup: CDR1 GTSNPN, CDR2 SVGIG (reference sequence). CDR3 in amino acids: CAWSRDTEAYEQYF. Here the CDR3 DNA reads TGTGCCTGGAGCCGGGACACGGAAGCCTACGAGCAGTACTTC.

J is TRBJ1-2 and V is TRBV4-3; D uncertain. This CDR3 is built from 13 residues. In germline, CDR1 is LGHNA, CDR2 YSLEER. Trimming took off 0 bases at V and 5 bases at J, with 7 bases between the two ends. The CDR3 DNA is TGCGCCAGCAGCCAAGAGGATCGGTATGGCTACACCTTC. Protein product: CASSQEDRYGYTF.

V gene TRBV19 combines with J gene TRBJ2-2, with TRBD1 matching over 8 bases. The trim removed 5 bases at V and 7 bases at J, leaving 3 bases unmatched. The CDR3 covers 13 residues. CDR1 is LNHDA and CDR2 is SQIVND in the germline V gene (reference sequence). CDR3 DNA: TGTGCCAGTAGTCGACAGGGGATCGGGGAGCTGTTTTTT. Translating it yields CASSRQGIGELFF.

The chain is built from TRBV7-2 and TRBJ2-7; TRBD2 agrees at 9 bases. V trimming: 5 bases; J trimming: 3 bases; junction bases outside the gene matches: 2. The CDR3 totals 13 residues. Germline-derived CDR1 and CDR2 are SGHTA and FQGNSA. The CDR3 region has the DNA TGTGCCAGCAGCCCGCGGGGGGGCTACGAGCAGTACTTC. Translating it yields CASSPRGGYEQYF.

This chain links TRBV4-1 with TRBJ2-5; 10 bases fit TRBD2. With 4 bases clipped from V and 4 bases from J, the junction kept 12 bases outside the gene matches. CDR3 length: 17 residues. The germline CDR1 and CDR2 sequences are MGHRA and YSYEKL. CDR3 sequence (DNA): TGCGCCAGCAGCCGACGCTTGGGACTAGCGTTGTCAGAGACCCAGTACTTC. This codes for CASSRRLGLALSETQYF.

The rearrangement uses TRBV30 and TRBJ2-4, with a weak D call TRBD1 (6 bases). V was shortened by 2 bases and J by 0 bases, with 14 bases between the two germline ends. CDR1 GTSNPN and CDR2 SVGIG come from the germline V gene (reference sequence). The length of the CDR3 is 16 residues. The CDR3 region has the DNA TGTGCCTGGAGTTCTTACGGGACAATAGCCAAAAACATTCAGTACTTC. Protein product: CAWSSYGTIAKNIQYF. Full variable domain (rest looked up from reference TRBV30 and TRBJ2-4): SQTIHQWPATLVQPVGSPLSLECTVEGTSNPNLYWYRQAAGRGLQLLFYSVGIGQISSEVPQNLSASRPQDRQFILSSKKLLLSDSGFYLCAWSSYGTIAKNIQYFGAGTRLSVL.